These 9 T cell receptor beta chains came from one sample sequenced in a study of shared clonotypes between healthy human individuals. Profiled with immunoSEQ multiplex PCR; TCRdb holds only in-frame clones, not every one. The table shows some 2,400,000 clones, with 90% to 97% occurring only once. Sequenced material: naive CD4+ T cells sorted from blood. The subset is: CD45RA+ positively selected. These receptor sequences come from a man younger than 35 in good health.

The chain employs TRBV30 and TRBJ1-4, with 9 bases identical to TRBD1. CDR1 and CDR2 (germline): GTSNPN, SVGIG (reference sequence). The CDR3 loop spans 13 amino acids. Trimming took 4 bases from V and 6 from J; bases not matched to a gene: 3. CDR3 sequence (DNA): TGTGCCTGGATGACAGGGGGAGATGAAAAACTGTTTTTT. Its protein product is CAWMTGGDEKLFF.

V is TRBV6-5 and J is TRBJ2-2; D is unresolved. The V gene's germline CDR1 is MNHEY and CDR2 SVGAGI. The CDR3 extends over 15 amino acids. V was pared by 2 bases and J by 3 bases, with 10 bases between. The CDR3 sequence: CASSYGQTYTGELFF. CDR3 nucleotides: TGTGCCAGCAGTTACGGGCAGACTTACACCGGGGAGCTGTTTTTT.

The chain recombines TRBV30 with TRBJ2-5, with D perhaps assigned TRBD1 or TRBD2 (5 bases each). CDR1 is GTSNPN and CDR2 is SVGIG in the germline V gene (reference sequence). Deletions cut 1 base from V and 3 bases from J, with 18 bases between. There are 16 residues in the CDR3. In DNA form, the CDR3 reads TGTGCCTGGAGTGGCGGCCTCGGGACGGCTAAAGAGACCCAGTACTTC. It specifies CAWSGGLGTAKETQYF.

The V gene is TRBV11-2, the J gene TRBJ1-1, with D maybe TRBD1 (5 bases). Germline lookup yields CDR1 SGHAT and CDR2 FQNNGV. The CDR3 extends over 14 amino acids. Trimming pared 5 bases from V and 5 bases from J, leaving 15 bases between. In DNA form, the CDR3 reads TGTGCCAGCAGCCCAACGGGGGGTTCAACTGAAGCTTTCTTT. This codes for CASSPTGGSTEAFF.

This rearrangement joins TRBV30 to TRBJ1-3; D gene unclear. Germline V gives CDR1 GTSNPN, CDR2 SVGIG (reference sequence). Trimming removed 3 bases at V and 2 bases at J, with 11 bases between. This CDR3 has 14 amino acids. CDR3 in DNA: TGTGCCTGGAGCGCAGGTGGGACTGGAAACACCATATATTTT. Its translation: CAWSAGGTGNTIYF. Full variable domain (rest looked up from reference TRBV30 and TRBJ1-3): SQTIHQWPATLVQPVGSPLSLECTVEGTSNPNLYWYRQAAGRGLQLLFYSVGIGQISSEVPQNLSASRPQDRQFILSSKKLLLSDSGFYLCAWSAGGTGNTIYFGEGSWLTVV.

About this clone: This sample also contains other DNA sequences that code for the same CDR3. This chain uses TRBV11-3 with TRBJ2-3, with a tentative D call TRBD2 (6 bases). Trimming removed 1 base at V and 3 bases at J, with 8 bases between. CDR1 is SGHNT, CDR2 YENEEA, per germline. This CDR3 spans 14 amino acids. CDR3 loop: CASSLGRGTDTQYF. In nucleotides, the CDR3 is TGTGCCAGCAGCTTAGGACGGGGGACAGATACGCAGTATTTT.

This chain joins TRBV5-1 and TRBJ1-2; possibly TRBD1 for D (6 bases). Germline-derived CDR1 and CDR2 are SGHRS and YFSETQ. Trimming cost V 4 bases and J 6 bases, with 22 bases left between them. The CDR3 spans 16 residues. The CDR3 sequence: CASSEGSIGGYHGYTF. The CDR3 nucleotides read TGCGCCAGCAGCGAGGGGTCGATTGGGGGCTACCATGGCTACACCTTC.

CDR3 nucleotide sequence: TGTGCCAGCAGCCGGAGACAGGGGGGCTTCAATGAGCAGTTCTTC. Its protein product is CASSRRQGGFNEQFF. The genes are TRBV7-9 and TRBJ2-1, with 9 bases identical to TRBD1. CDR1 SEHNR and CDR2 FQNEAQ come from the germline V gene (reference sequence). Germline trimming cut 5 bases from V and 6 bases from J; bases unmatched to any gene: 8. This CDR3 has 15 amino acids. Based on the CDR3 plus reference TRBV7-9 and TRBJ2-1, the full variable domain is DTGVSQNPRHKITKRGQNVTFRCDPISEHNRLYWYRQTLGQGPEFLTYFQNEAQLEKSRLLSDRFSAERPKGSFSTLEIQRTEQGDSAMYLCASSRRQGGFNEQFFGPGTRLTVL.

The chain combines TRBV30 with TRBJ2-3; 7 nucleotides align to TRBD1. Germline assignment: CDR1 GTSNPN and CDR2 SVGIG (reference sequence). The CDR3 is 16 amino acids. Germline trimming cut 1 base from V and 0 bases from J; bases unmatched to any gene: 7. DNA for the CDR3: TGTGCCTGGAGTGGGCCCCAGGGGGTTAGCACAGATACGCAGTATTTT. Its protein is CAWSGPQGVSTDTQYF.